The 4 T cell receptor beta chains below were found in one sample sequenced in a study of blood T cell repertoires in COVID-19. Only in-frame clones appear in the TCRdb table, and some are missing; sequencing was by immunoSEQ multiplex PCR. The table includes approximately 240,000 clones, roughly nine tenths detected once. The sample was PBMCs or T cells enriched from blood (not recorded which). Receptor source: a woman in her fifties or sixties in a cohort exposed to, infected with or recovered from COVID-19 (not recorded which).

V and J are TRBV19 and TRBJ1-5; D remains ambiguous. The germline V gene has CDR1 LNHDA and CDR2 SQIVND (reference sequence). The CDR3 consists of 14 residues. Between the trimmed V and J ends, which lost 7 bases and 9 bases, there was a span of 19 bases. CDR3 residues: CASTPPGSPGPQHF. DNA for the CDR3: TGTGCCAGTACCCCGCCCGGGTCGCCGGGGCCCCAGCATTTT.

Written as DNA, the CDR3 is TGCGCCAGCAGCCAAGATGTTAGCGTGGAGACCCAGTACTTC. It translates to CASSQDVSVETQYF. The V call is TRBV4-3, the J call TRBJ2-5; TRBD2 is a possible D gene (5 bases). This CDR3 region has 14 residues. V was cut by 0 bases and J by 5 bases, with 10 bases left in between. CDR1 and CDR2 from the germline V gene are LGHNA and YSLEER.

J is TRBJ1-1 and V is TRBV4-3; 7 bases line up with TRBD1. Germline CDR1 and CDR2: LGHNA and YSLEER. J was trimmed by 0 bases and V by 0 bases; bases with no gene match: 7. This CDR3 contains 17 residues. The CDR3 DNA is TGCGCCAGCAGCCAAGATCGGACAGGAGTCATGAACACTGAAGCTTTCTTT. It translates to CASSQDRTGVMNTEAFF.

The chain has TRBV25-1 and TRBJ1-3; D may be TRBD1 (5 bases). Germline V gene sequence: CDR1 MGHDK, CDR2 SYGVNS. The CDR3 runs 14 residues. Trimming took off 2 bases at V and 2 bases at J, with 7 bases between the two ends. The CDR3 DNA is TGTGCCAGCAGTGAAGTAGGGGCTGGAAACACCATATATTTT. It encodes CASSEVGAGNTIYF.